Listed below are T cell receptor beta chains from one sample, sequenced in a study of CD8 T cells in Susac syndrome. From the immunoSEQ multiplex PCR reads, TCRdb called clonotypes with MiXCR, one entry per CDR3 protein. Of some 99,000 distinct CDR3 sequences detected, roughly 95% appear once; the ten largest clones hold 0.09% to 0.1%. The sequenced sample was CD4+ T cells from PBMCs. These receptors were taken from a human donor in good health. CDR3s leave out the opening cysteine and the closing phenylalanine or tryptophan.

>TRBV27|TRBJ2-1|14
ASSLWRREGTNEQF
>TRBV7-2|TRBJ2-7|14
ASSLGGDSQSYEQY
>TRBV4-3|TRBJ2-3|16
ASSQRTSGRAGTDTQY
>TRBV3-1|TRBJ2-1|9
ASSHYNEQF
>TRBV27|TRBJ2-7|14
ASRARGTGGPYEQY
>TRBV28|TRBJ2-5|11
ASSPPWGSAQY
>TRBV9|TRBJ2-7|12
ASSVTGGRDEQY
>TRBV12-3/TRBV12-4|TRBJ1-2|11
ASSLAGLGGYT
>TRBV5-4|TRBJ2-2|13
ASSRDRVRSGELF
>TRBV6-1|TRBJ2-2|13
ASSEGSKNTGELF
>TRBV9|TRBJ2-5|13
ASSPGVAPPETQY
>TRBV15|TRBJ2-6|15
ATSRYAGEAGANVLT
>TRBV5-4|TRBJ2-5|12
ASSWGGAQETQY
>TRBV19|TRBJ1-2|14
ASNPSGGTGARGYT
>TRBV11-3|TRBJ1-1|11
ASSQNPDTEAF
>TRBV30|TRBJ1-4|12
ATGGGAYGEKLF
>TRBV4-1|TRBJ1-1|14
ASSQDPGVGNTEAF
>TRBV29-1|TRBJ2-7|10
SVDNRGREQY
>TRBV20-1|TRBJ2-7|9
SNLRVHEQY
>TRBV23-1|TRBJ2-7|11
ASRPDIPFEQY
>TRBV7-6|TRBJ2-1|11
ASSSWTLNEQF
>TRBV3-1|TRBJ1-5|12
ASSQTTGFRPQH
>TRBV19|TRBJ2-1|15
ASSTLLTSGSGVKQF
>TRBV4-3|TRBJ2-7|17
ASSQNQAQGSGSFYEQY
>TRBV3-1|TRBJ1-1|12
ASSRQGPNTEAF
>TRBV9|TRBJ2-5|12
ASSRRGNQETQY
>TRBV28|TRBJ1-2|11
ASSLGEGYGYT
>TRBV29-1|TRBJ1-1|11
STEGHSGTEAF
>TRBV20-1|TRBJ2-1|11
SARRQANNEQF
>TRBV7-2|TRBJ2-5|13
ASSPQTGIQETQY
>TRBV7-9|TRBJ2-6|16
ASSWGQGVGPGANVLT
>TRBV30|TRBJ1-6|12
AWSVRGGISPLR
>TRBV3-1|TRBJ2-5|13
ASSLPLGGRETQY
>TRBV5-1|TRBJ2-3|12
ASSSSGSTDTQY
>TRBV20-1|TRBJ1-5|10
SASRPNQPQH
>TRBV12-3/TRBV12-4|TRBJ2-1|11
ASGGGPYNEQF
>TRBV7-2|TRBJ1-1|13
ASSLEAGRDTEAF
>TRBV29-1|TRBJ2-5|8
SVEQETQY
>TRBV7-9|TRBJ1-1|12
ASSLEGWNTEAF
>TRBV5-1|TRBJ2-2|14
ASSFSTRWGTGELF
>TRBV5-6|TRBJ1-6|13
ASSGRVGGNSPLH
>TRBV7-9|TRBJ2-7|10
ASSSGDVRQY
>TRBV3-1|TRBJ2-7|13
ASSPSEIGSYEQY
>TRBV28|TRBJ2-1|10
ASSRQYNEQF